Sequencing of this T cell receptor beta chain was carried out in a study of blood T cell repertoires in COVID-19 (dated by TCRdb to 2018 to 2021). The study in broad terms: Collaborator samples came from the United States, Italy and Spain and covered acute and convalescent phases of COVID-19. Deeply sampled blood TCRbeta repertoires from subjects exposed to, actively infected with, or recovered from COVID-19 were included in the dataset. Nearly every sample came with metadata listing a de-identified subject ID, COVID-19 status, age in years and sex. The repertoires were released in a freely available public database intended as a resource for research on the immune response to SARS-CoV-2. Where available, HLA class I and class II types were obtained from metadata supplied by the sample provider rather than from assay-based typing. The prospective study material was composed of cDNA or gDNA derived from T cells, B-cell-depleted T cells, or PBMCs. The samples were drawn from two sources: the first 160 participants of the ongoing ImmuneRACE study, and fewer than 1,500 subjects contributed by 6 global collaborators. Overall study outcomes, separate from this receptor: The quantity of clinical and demographic metadata differed by source and by participant and was supplied without curation.

The junction shows trimming of 4 bases on V and 0 bases on J, plus 9 bases between the germline ends. Via the germline V gene (reference sequence), CDR1 is MNHNY and CDR2 SVGAGI. CDR3 length: 14 amino acids, cysteine to phenylalanine. Just the 42-base CDR3 DNA is kept, in frame starting at base 1. TCRbeta CDR3 regions were amplified from genomic DNA by means of the immunoSEQ Assay, a bias-controlled multiplex PCR. The source study handled its data this way. The number of nucleated cells in each sample was estimated by amplification of reference gene primers within the assay. To quantify the absolute abundance of each unique TCRbeta CDR3 rearrangement, sequence reads were collapsed and filtered. For each sample, productive Simpson clonality was calculated by taking the square root of Simpson's diversity index across productive rearrangements. Sourced from immuneACCESS, this table was stored by TCRdb with only in-frame sequences that have V and J called. A share of the clones is absent; for the studies checked, an unresolved V gene accounts for under half, and the remainder has no known explanation. V and J calls and clone size are copied from that table; D and trimming were computed from the DNA. This sample gives about 81,000 clones in total; around 80% of them show up just once. The ten largest make up less than 15% of the sample.

The collaborating institutions used their own protocols to collect whole blood in K2EDTA tubes. Collaborator samples were shipped for TCRbeta analysis as frozen whole blood, isolated PBMCs, or DNA extracted from either sample type. Details on this clone: Its target antigen remains unknown. The sample holds no much larger clone one base away, and base qualities are not on file.

This clonotype originated in a human donor in a cohort sampled during active COVID-19. Recombination joined TRBV6-6 with TRBJ1-2; the D region possibly corresponds to TRBD1 (6 bases align). Material for sequencing was peripheral blood. CDR3 reads: CASSSGTSNYGYTF. The DNA sequence is TGTGCCAGCAGTTCCGGGACATCTAACTATGGCTACACCTTC.